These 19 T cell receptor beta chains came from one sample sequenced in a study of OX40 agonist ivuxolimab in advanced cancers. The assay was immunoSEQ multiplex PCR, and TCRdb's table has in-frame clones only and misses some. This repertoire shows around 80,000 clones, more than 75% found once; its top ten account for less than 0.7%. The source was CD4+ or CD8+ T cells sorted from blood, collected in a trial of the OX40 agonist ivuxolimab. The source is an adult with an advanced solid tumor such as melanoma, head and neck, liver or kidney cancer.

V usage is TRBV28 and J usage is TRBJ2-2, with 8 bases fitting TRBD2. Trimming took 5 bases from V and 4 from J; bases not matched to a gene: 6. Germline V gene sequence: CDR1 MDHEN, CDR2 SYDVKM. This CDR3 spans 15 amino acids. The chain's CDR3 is CASSVQRGGTGELFF. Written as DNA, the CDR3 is TGTGCCAGCAGTGTACAACGGGGGGGCACCGGGGAGCTGTTTTTT.

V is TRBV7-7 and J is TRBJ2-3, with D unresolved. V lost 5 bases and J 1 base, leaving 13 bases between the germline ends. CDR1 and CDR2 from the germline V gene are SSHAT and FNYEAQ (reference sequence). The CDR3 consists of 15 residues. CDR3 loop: CASSRYSSGTDTQYF. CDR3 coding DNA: TGTGCCAGCAGCCGATATTCCTCTGGCACAGATACGCAGTATTTT. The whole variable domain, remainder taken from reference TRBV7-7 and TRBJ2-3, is GAGVSQSPRYKVTKRGQDVTLRCDPISSHATLYWYQQALGQGPEFLTYFNYEAQPDKSGLPSDRFSAERPEGSISTLTIQRTEQRDSAMYRCASSRYSSGTDTQYFGPGTRLTVL.

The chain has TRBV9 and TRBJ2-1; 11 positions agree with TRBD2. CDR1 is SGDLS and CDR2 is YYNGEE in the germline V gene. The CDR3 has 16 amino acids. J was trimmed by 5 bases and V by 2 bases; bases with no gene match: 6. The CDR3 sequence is CASSVYSGRGHNEQFF. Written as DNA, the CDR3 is TGTGCCAGCAGCGTTTATAGCGGGAGGGGGCACAATGAGCAGTTCTTC.

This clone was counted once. The CDR3, as DNA: TGCGCCAGCAGCCACAACGCGGCCCAGGACTCGGGGGGCTACACCTTC. Translating it yields CASSHNAAQDSGGYTF. The chain has TRBV4-1 and TRBJ1-2; unclear D gene. From germline, CDR1 is MGHRA and CDR2 YSYEKL. Trimming removed 3 bases at V and 8 bases at J, with 22 bases between. This CDR3 contains 16 residues.

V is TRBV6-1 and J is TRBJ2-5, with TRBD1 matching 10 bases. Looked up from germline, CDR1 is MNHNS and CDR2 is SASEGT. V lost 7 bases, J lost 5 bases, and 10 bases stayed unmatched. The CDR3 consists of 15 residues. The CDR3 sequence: CASTGTGVVSETQYF. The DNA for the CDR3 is TGTGCCAGCACGGGGACAGGGGTGGTTAGTGAGACCCAGTACTTC.

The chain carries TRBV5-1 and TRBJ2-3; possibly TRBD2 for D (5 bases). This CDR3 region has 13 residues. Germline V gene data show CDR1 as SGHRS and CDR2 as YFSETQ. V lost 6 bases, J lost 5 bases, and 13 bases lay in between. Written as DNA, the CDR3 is TGCGCCAGCACATTTGGCGCGGGAGATACGCAGTATTTT. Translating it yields CASTFGAGDTQYF.

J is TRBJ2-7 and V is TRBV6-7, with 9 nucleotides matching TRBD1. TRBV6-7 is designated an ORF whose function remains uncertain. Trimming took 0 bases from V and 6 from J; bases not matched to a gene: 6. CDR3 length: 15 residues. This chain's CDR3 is CASSYSRTGVGEQYF. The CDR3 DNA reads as TGTGCCAGCAGTTACTCCCGGACAGGGGTCGGCGAGCAGTACTTC.

CDR3 region: CASSQGIAGSGTDTQYF. The CDR3 DNA reads as TGTGCCAGCAGCCAAGGTATAGCGGGATCGGGCACAGATACGCAGTATTTT. The gene calls are TRBV14 and TRBJ2-3, with 8 bases that match TRBD2. The CDR3 sequence is 17 residues long. In germline, CDR1 is SGHDN, CDR2 FVKESK. V lost 1 base and J lost 1; bases outside the gene matches: 7.

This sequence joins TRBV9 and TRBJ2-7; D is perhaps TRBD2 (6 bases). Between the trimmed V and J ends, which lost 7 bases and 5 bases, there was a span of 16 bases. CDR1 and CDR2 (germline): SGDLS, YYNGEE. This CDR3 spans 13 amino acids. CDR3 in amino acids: CASRPTGGHEQYF. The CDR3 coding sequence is TGTGCCAGCCGCCCGACTGGAGGGCACGAGCAGTACTTC.

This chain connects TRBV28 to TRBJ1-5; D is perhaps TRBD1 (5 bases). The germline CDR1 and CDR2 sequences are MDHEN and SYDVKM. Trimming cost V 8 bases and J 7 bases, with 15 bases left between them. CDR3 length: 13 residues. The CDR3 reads CASSHRAGQPQHF. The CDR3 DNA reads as TGTGCCAGCTCTCATAGAGCAGGGCAGCCCCAGCATTTT.

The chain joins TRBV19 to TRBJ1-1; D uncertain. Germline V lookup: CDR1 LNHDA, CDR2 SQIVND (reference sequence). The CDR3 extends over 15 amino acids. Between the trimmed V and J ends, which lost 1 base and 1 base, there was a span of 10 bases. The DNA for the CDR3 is TGTGCCAGTAGTATAGTTAACCTTAGGAACACTGAAGCTTTCTTT. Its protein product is CASSIVNLRNTEAFF.

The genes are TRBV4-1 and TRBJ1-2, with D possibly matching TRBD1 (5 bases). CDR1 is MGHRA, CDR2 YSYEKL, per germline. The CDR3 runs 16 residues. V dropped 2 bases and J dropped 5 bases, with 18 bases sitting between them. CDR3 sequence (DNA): TGCGCCAGCAGCCAAATGTTCCAGACAGCTGCTTATGGCTACACCTTC. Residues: CASSQMFQTAAYGYTF.

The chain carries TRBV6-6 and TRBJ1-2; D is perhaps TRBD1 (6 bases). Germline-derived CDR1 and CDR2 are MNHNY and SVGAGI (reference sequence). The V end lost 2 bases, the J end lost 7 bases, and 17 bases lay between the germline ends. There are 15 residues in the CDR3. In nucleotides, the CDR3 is TGTGCCAGCAGTTACACAAACAGGGATCCGAGTGGCTACACCTTC. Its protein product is CASSYTNRDPSGYTF.

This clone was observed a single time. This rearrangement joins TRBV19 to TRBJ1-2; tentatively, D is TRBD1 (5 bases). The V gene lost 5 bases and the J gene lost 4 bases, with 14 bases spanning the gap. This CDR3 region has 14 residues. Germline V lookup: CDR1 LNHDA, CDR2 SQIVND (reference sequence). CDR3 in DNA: TGTGCCAGTAGTGTCGACAGTGAGTTCTATGGCTACACCTTC. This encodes CASSVDSEFYGYTF. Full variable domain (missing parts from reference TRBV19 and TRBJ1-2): DGGITQSPKYLFRKEGQNVTLSCEQNLNHDAMYWYRQDPGQGLRLIYYSQIVNDFQKGDIAEGYSVSREKKESFPLTVTSAQKNPTAFYLCASSVDSEFYGYTFGSGTRLTVV.

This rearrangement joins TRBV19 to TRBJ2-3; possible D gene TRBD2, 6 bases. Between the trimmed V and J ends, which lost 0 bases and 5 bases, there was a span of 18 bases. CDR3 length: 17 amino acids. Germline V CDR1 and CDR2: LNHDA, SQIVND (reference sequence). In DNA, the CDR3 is TGTGCCAGTAGTATAGAAAGGAGGGGAAGTAGTATAGATACGCAGTATTTT. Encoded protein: CASSIERRGSSIDTQYF.

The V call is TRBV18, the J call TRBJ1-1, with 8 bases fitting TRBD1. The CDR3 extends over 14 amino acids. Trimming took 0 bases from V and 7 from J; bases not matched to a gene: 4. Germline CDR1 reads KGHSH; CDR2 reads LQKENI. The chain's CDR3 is CASSPPTGVIEAFF. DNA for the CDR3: TGTGCCAGCTCACCACCGACAGGGGTCATTGAAGCTTTCTTT.

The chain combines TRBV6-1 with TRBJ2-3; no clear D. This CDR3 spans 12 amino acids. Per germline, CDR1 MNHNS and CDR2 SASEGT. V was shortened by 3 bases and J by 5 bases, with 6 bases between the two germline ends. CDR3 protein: CASSELGDTQYF. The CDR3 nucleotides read TGTGCCAGCAGTGAGCTGGGAGATACGCAGTATTTT.

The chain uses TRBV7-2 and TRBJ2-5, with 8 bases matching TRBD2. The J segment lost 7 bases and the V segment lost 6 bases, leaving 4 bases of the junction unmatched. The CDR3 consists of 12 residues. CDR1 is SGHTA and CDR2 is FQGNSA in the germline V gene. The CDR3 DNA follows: TGTGCCAGCAGTTCAAGCGGGAGGACCCAGTACTTC. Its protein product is CASSSSGRTQYF.

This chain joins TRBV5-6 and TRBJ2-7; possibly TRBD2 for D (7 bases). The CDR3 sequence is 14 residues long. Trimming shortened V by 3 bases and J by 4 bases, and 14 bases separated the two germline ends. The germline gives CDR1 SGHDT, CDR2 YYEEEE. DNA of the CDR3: TGTGCCAGCAGCTCCCGGGGAGGGGGTTACGAGCAGTACTTC. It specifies CASSSRGGGYEQYF. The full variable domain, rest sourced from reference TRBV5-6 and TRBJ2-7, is DAGVTQSPTHLIKTRGQQVTLRCSPKSGHDTVSWYQQALGQGPQFIFQYYEEEERQRGNFPDRFSGHQFPNYSSELNVNALLLGDSALYLCASSSRGGGYEQYFGPGTRLTVT.